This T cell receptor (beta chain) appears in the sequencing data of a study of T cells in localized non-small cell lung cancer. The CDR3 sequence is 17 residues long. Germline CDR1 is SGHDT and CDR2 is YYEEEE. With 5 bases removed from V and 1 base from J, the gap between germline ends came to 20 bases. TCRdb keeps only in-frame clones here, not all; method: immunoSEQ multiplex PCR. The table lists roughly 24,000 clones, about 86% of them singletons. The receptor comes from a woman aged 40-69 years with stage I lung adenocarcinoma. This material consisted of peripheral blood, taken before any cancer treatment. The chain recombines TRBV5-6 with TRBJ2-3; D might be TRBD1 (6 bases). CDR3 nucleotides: TGTGCCAGCAGTTCGAGACTGGGGGCAGGCGGCACAGATACGCAGTATTTT. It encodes CASSSRLGAGGTDTQYF.